This TCR beta chain was found in a study of blood T cell repertoires in COVID-19. About the study: Samples taken during acute and convalescent COVID-19 were collected in the United States, Italy and Spain. T cells, B-cell-depleted T cells, or PBMCs supplied cDNA or gDNA.

The repertoire was sequenced with immunoSEQ multiplex PCR; TCRdb's copy has only in-frame clones and lacks some. This table has approximately 110,000 clones, under 75% appearing once. There are a few counts of this clone. CDR1 SGHDN and CDR2 FVKESK come from the germline V gene. The CDR3 is 16 residues long. Deletions cut 2 bases from V and 4 bases from J, with 15 bases between. The sequence came from an elderly man with acute or convalescent COVID-19. Sequencing was performed on peripheral blood. V is TRBV14 and J is TRBJ1-3; D is undetermined. The CDR3, as DNA: TGTGCCAGCAGCCAAACCAACCCAGGCTTCGGAAACACCATATATTTT. Its translation is CASSQTNPGFGNTIYF.